This TCR beta chain was sequenced for a study of T cells in localized non-small cell lung cancer. Notes on this clone: Its specificity is not known. Distinct nucleotide sequences in the sample also encode this CDR3.

V was shortened by 1 base and J by 4 bases, with 7 bases between the two germline ends. The germline CDR1 and CDR2 sequences are MGHDK and SYGVNS. The CDR3 has 13 amino acids. Regarding the study as a whole: Detection in adjacent lung was observed for a median around 55 of the top 100 tumor clones. Longer overall survival accompanied higher blood T cell density. Peak T cell clonality was found in uninvolved adjacent lung, exceeding tumor.

Sequencing was performed with immunoSEQ multiplex PCR; in TCRdb, only in-frame clones are kept and a portion is missing. The data hold around 50,000 clones, with 70% to 90% observed a single time. V is TRBV25-1 and J is TRBJ2-5; D remains ambiguous. The receptor was derived from a male donor older than 55 with stage III squamous cell lung carcinoma. Sequencing was performed on peripheral blood, taken before any cancer treatment. DNA for the CDR3: TGTGCCAGCAGTGAATGGGGTTTAGAGACCCAGTACTTC. Amino acids: CASSEWGLETQYF.